This T cell receptor (beta chain) is drawn from a study of naive and memory T cell subsets. The beta constant-region primer was an equimolar mix of two oligonucleotides covering TRBC1 and TRBC2. The ligated cDNA underwent four PCR rounds using SP2 and nested alpha and beta constant-region primers. TCRdb analysed the UMI-ligation and nested PCR reads with MiXCR anew, one entry per CDR3 protein. The data show some 9,700 distinct CDR3 sequences, 5.5% to 6.5% seen once. This CDR3 has 16 amino acids. After removal of 5 bases from V and 3 bases from J, the junction contained 8 bases not matched to a gene. A note on this clonotype: Its target is not known.

Regarding the study as a whole: Between naive and memory subsets, TCR abundance power law exponents differed. Over 95% of naive TCR sequences appeared only once after error correction, unlike memory subsets.

The TCR comes from a human donor in good health. The genes are TRBV12-3 or TRBV12-4 and TRBJ2-2; 8 positions agree with TRBD1. Sequenced input: CD4+ TEMRA cells from blood. Subset of the sample: effector memory re-expressing CD45RA, CD45RA+ CD27-. In DNA, the CDR3 is TGTGCCAGCAGTACATGGACAGGGCCGGACACCGGGGAGCTGTTTTTT. As protein: CASSTWTGPDTGELFF.